Shown below are 3 T cell receptor beta chains from a single sample sequenced in a study of blood T cell repertoires in COVID-19 (dated by TCRdb to the early 2020s). Library prep was done by the immunoSEQ multiplex PCR assay. TCRdb retrieved this table from immuneACCESS and kept in-frame rearrangements only. Not all clones are present; in checked studies, unresolved V genes account for under half, and no reason is known for the remainder. This sample gives 65,000 to 75,000 clones in total; approximately 92% of them show up just once. The ten largest account for 13% of the sample. The source material was peripheral blood. Receptors were obtained from a human donor with active COVID-19. The donor label of this sample is uncertain.

CDR3 sequence reads: CATSAGGGYTF. The CDR3 DNA is TGTGCCACCAGTGCAGGAGGTGGCTACACCTTC. This chain links TRBV24-1 with TRBJ1-2; D not certain. The CDR3 is made up of 11 amino acids. V shed 5 bases and J shed 7 bases, with 7 bases lying between them. Germline lookup yields CDR1 KGHDR and CDR2 SFDVKD.

V gene TRBV5-5 combines with J gene TRBJ2-6; D gene ambiguous. The germline V and J ends were trimmed by 0 bases and 0 bases, with 10 bases remaining between them. This CDR3 contains 17 residues. Germline V gives CDR1 SGHKS, CDR2 YYEKEE (reference sequence). CDR3 sequence: CASSLAVQYSGANVLTF. The CDR3 DNA reads TGTGCCAGCAGCTTGGCCGTACAGTACTCTGGGGCCAACGTCCTGACTTTC.

V is TRBV6-2 or TRBV6-3 and J is TRBJ1-3; D possibly corresponds to TRBD1 (5 bases). The CDR3 consists of 12 residues. Germline CDR1 is MNHEY and CDR2 is SVGEGT. V lost 6 bases to trimming and J lost 4 bases, with 7 bases between them. The DNA for the CDR3 is TGTGCCAGCAGCCGGACAGGAAACACCATATATTTT. Its translation is CASSRTGNTIYF.